This TCR beta chain was obtained from a study of regulatory T cells in long-lasting Graves disease. Notes on the study in general: In persistent patients, shared public clonotypes (around 2,500) outnumbered those in new patients (about 1,000).

Time point specified: newly diagnosed GD, antithyroid drugs for less than 3 months. Extracted PBMC RNA gave rise to the TCR library. This clonotype was recorded at least ten times. Antigen unknown. Arm-PCR of CDR3 regions with iRepertoire HTBI primers generated TCR beta libraries. TCRdb re-analysed the multiplex PCR reads in MiXCR, keeping a single row per CDR3 protein. The sample carries some 490,000 distinct CDR3 sequences, 12% recorded once. The CDR3 covers 15 residues. The germline CDR1 and CDR2 sequences are SGHAT and FQNNGV. V trimming: 6 bases; J trimming: 2 bases; junction bases outside the gene matches: 7. The same data also contributed to another study, on T cells in Graves' hyperthyroidism and ophthalmopathy. From that report: The study enrolled patients aged 18 to 65 with newly diagnosed hyperthyroidism of under 2 months' duration.

The receptor comes from a woman aged 25 to 39 with Graves disease. The specimen was peripheral blood mononuclear cells (PBMCs), collected at new diagnosis, from a patient treated with antithyroid drugs. The V call is TRBV11-2, the J call TRBJ2-7, with 10 bases matching TRBD2. CDR3 bases: TGTGCCAGCAGTTCTCGGACTAGCGGTACCTACGAGCAGTACTTC. Translating gives CASSSRTSGTYEQYF.